The subject of this entry is one T cell receptor beta chain. As yet, its antigen is unknown. TCRdb independently ran MiXCR on the 5' RACE reads; one entry per CDR3 protein. The sample carries about 180,000 distinct CDR3 sequences, 16% recorded once. These data come from a study of T-cell memory formation after mild COVID-19. Germline V gives CDR1 DFQATT, CDR2 SNEGSKA (reference sequence). The CDR3 spans 15 residues. V was shortened by 3 bases and J by 2 bases, with 16 bases between the two germline ends. Points from the study as a whole: Clones contracting day 15 to 85 were balanced CD4/CD8; later expanders leaned CD4+.

The sample was PBMCs or a T cell subset sorted from them (not recorded which). The chain couples TRBV20-1 to TRBJ2-5, with a weak D call TRBD2 (6 bases). The origin of this receptor is an adult woman who had mild COVID-19 (a few samples of this study predate the infection). Cell type and time point are not known. The CDR3 DNA sequence: TGCAGTGCTAGGGCGCGGGGAACCCTACAAGAGACCCAGTACTTC. The encoded protein is CSARARGTLQETQYF.